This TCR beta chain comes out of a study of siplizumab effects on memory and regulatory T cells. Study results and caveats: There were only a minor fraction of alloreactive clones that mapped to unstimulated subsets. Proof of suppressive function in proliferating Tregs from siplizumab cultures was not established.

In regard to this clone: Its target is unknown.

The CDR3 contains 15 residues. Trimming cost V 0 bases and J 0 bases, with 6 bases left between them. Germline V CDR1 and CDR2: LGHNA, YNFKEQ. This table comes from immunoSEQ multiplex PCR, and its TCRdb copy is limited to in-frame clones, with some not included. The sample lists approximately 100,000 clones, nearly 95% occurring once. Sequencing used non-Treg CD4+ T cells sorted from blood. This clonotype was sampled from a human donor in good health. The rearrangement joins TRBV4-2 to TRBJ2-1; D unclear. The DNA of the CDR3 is TGTGCCAGCAGCCAAGATTTCTCCTCCTACAATGAGCAGTTCTTC. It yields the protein CASSQDFSSYNEQFF.